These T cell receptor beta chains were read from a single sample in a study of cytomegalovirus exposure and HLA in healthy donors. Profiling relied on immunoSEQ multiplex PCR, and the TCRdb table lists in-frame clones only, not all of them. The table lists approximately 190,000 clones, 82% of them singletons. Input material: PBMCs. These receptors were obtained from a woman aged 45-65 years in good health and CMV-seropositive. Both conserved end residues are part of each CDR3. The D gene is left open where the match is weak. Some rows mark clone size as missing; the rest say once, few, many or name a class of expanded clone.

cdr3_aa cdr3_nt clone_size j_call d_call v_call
CASSSRGSQGTQYF TGTGCCAGCAGCTCACGGGGTTCCCAAGGGACCCAGTACTTC . TRBJ2-5 . TRBV5-6
CASREGQGYEQYF TGTGCCAGCAGGGAGGGACAGGGTTACGAGCAGTACTTC . TRBJ2-7 TRBD1 TRBV2
CASSTAGGVTQYF TGTGCCAGCAGCACGGCCGGAGGGGTTACGCAGTATTTT . TRBJ2-3 . TRBV11-2
CASSLATRGHSLADF TGTGCCAGCAGTTTAGCAACAAGGGGACACTCTCTAGCAGACTTC . TRBJ2-7 . TRBV28
CASSFGGSYEQYF TGTGCCAGCAGTTTCGGCGGATCCTACGAGCAGTACTTC . TRBJ2-7 . TRBV27
CSATLQETQYF TGCAGTGCTACCCTGCAGGAGACCCAGTACTTC . TRBJ2-5 . TRBV20-1
CASSPDRRSGNQPQHF TGTGCCAGTAGCCCTGACAGGAGGAGCGGCAATCAGCCCCAGCATTTT . TRBJ1-5 . TRBV19
CASSLARWGYESYNEQFF TGTGCCAGCAGCTTGGCGAGGTGGGGCTATGAGAGCTACAATGAGCAGTTCTTC . TRBJ2-1 . TRBV5-6
CASSPFSVAVYEQYF TGTGCCAGCAGTCCCTTTAGCGTAGCGGTTTACGAGCAGTACTTC . TRBJ2-7 . TRBV27
CASSLGQYEQYF TGTGCCAGCAGCTTGGGACAGTACGAGCAGTACTTC few TRBJ2-7 . TRBV5-6
CASSSDRGLGETQYF TGTGCCAGCAGTTCCGACAGGGGGCTTGGAGAGACCCAGTACTTC few TRBJ2-5 TRBD1 TRBV28
CASSAEPTGTGELFF TGCGCCAGCAGCGCCGAACCGACAGGCACCGGGGAGCTGTTTTTT . TRBJ2-2 . TRBV5-1
CASSHGTAYDYGYTF TGTGCCAGCAGCCATGGGACAGCATACGACTATGGCTACACCTTC once TRBJ1-2 TRBD1 TRBV7-2
CASSIPKRTSGGELFF TGTGCCAGTAGTATTCCCAAAAGGACTAGCGGCGGGGAGCTGTTTTTT . TRBJ2-2 TRBD2 TRBV19
CASSPGQVQPQHF TGTGCCAGCAGTCCTGGACAAGTCCAGCCCCAGCATTTT few TRBJ1-5 . TRBV6-5
CAWDSGGSSYEQYF TGTGCCTGGGATAGCGGAGGGAGCTCCTACGAGCAGTACTTC . TRBJ2-7 . TRBV30
CASSLDGGRSSPLHF TGTGCCAGCAGCTTAGACGGCGGTAGGAGTTCACCCCTCCACTTT . TRBJ1-6 . TRBV28
CASSFRTGEAFF TGTGCCAGCAGTTTCAGGACAGGGGAAGCTTTCTTT . TRBJ1-1 TRBD1 TRBV6-1
CASSSLWQGPIGMHNSPLHF TGTGCCAGCAGTTCCCTCTGGCAGGGTCCAATCGGTATGCATAATTCACCCCTCCACTTT . TRBJ1-6 . TRBV28
CASSPSQGLNTEAFF TGTGCCAGCTCACCTTCACAGGGCCTGAACACTGAAGCTTTCTTT . TRBJ1-1 . TRBV18
CASGLVHGQGPFYGYTF TGTGCTAGTGGTTTGGTCCACGGACAGGGGCCCTTTTATGGCTACACCTTC . TRBJ1-2 TRBD1 TRBV12-5
CAWSVGTGDSPLHF TGTGCCTGGAGTGTTGGGACAGGGGATTCACCCCTCCACTTT once TRBJ1-6 TRBD1 TRBV30
CASSARTGSSEQYF TGTGCCAGCAGTGCCCGGACAGGGTCCAGCGAGCAGTACTTC . TRBJ2-7 TRBD1 TRBV2
CAISESNGPEGTGELFF TGTGCCATCAGTGAATCGAACGGGCCTGAGGGCACCGGGGAGCTGTTTTTT . TRBJ2-2 . TRBV10-3